The 27 T cell receptor beta chains given below trace back to one sample, sequenced in a study of response to subunit inactivated influenza vaccine. Each CDR3 protein is one row after TCRdb ran MiXCR on the RT-PCR reads. Seen here are hundreds of thousands of distinct CDR3 sequences, 12% observed once, and the top ten hold approximately 10%. The sample consisted of PBMCs from blood, taken on the day of vaccination. The origin of the receptors is a man aged 50 to 59 who received an inactivated influenza vaccine.

This clonotype was seen more than once but under ten times. V usage is TRBV6-5 and J usage is TRBJ2-5; possibly TRBD2 for D (5 bases). Germline loops: CDR1 MNHEY, CDR2 SVGAGI. This CDR3 spans 13 amino acids. V was cut by 0 bases and J by 9 bases, with 11 bases left in between. This CDR3 is CASSYSISGAQYF. The CDR3 bases are TGTGCCAGCAGTTACTCGATCTCCGGGGCCCAGTACTTC.

The chain recombines TRBV6-5 with TRBJ2-3; 13 nucleotides align to TRBD2. Trimming took 0 bases from V and 6 from J; bases not matched to a gene: 9. From germline, CDR1 is MNHEY and CDR2 SVGAGI. The CDR3 runs 18 residues. CDR3 nucleotides: TGTGCCAGCAGTTACTCGACGGGGACTAGCGGGGCTCTTGATACGCAGTATTTT. Its translation: CASSYSTGTSGALDTQYF.

The chain is built from TRBV5-1 and TRBJ1-2; 11 positions match TRBD1. There are 15 residues in the CDR3. Per germline, CDR1 SGHRS and CDR2 YFSETQ. The junction had 6 bases not matched to a gene; V was cut back by 4 bases and J by 4 bases. DNA of the CDR3: TGCGCCAGCAGCGACCGGACAGGGGGCACCTATGGCTACACCTTC. This gives the protein CASSDRTGGTYGYTF. Full variable domain (missing parts from reference TRBV5-1 and TRBJ1-2): KAGVTQTPRYLIKTRGQQVTLSCSPISGHRSVSWYQQTPGQGLQFLFEYFSETQRNKGNFPGRFSGRQFSNSRSEMNVSTLELGDSALYLCASSDRTGGTYGYTFGSGTRLTVV.

This chain links TRBV20-1 with TRBJ1-5, with a weak D call TRBD1 (5 bases). The CDR3 contains 15 residues. Germline V gives CDR1 DFQATT, CDR2 SNEGSKA (reference sequence). Trimming took off 0 bases at V and 4 bases at J, with 13 bases between the two ends. This CDR3 is CSARDRRGGNQPQHF. The CDR3 DNA sequence: TGCAGTGCTAGAGATAGAAGGGGTGGGAATCAGCCCCAGCATTTT.

This clonotype has more than one count but fewer than ten. This chain's CDR3 is CASSQEGTTRNSPLHF. As DNA, the CDR3 is TGTGCCAGCAGCCAAGAAGGGACAACGCGGAATTCACCCCTCCACTTT. This sequence joins TRBV14 and TRBJ1-6; possible D gene TRBD1, 6 bases. The CDR3 contains 16 residues. Trimming pared 0 bases from V and 7 bases from J, leaving 13 bases between. In germline, CDR1 is SGHDN, CDR2 FVKESK.

The V and J genes are TRBV10-3 and TRBJ1-2; D uncertain. Trimming stripped 7 bases from V and 1 base from J, with 10 bases between. Germline V lookup: CDR1 ENHRY, CDR2 SYGVKD. The CDR3 sequence is 13 residues long. As DNA, the CDR3 is TGTGCCATCACCTTCGACGGTAACTATGGCTACACCTTC. Its translation: CAITFDGNYGYTF.

The genes are TRBV7-2 and TRBJ1-1; 9 bases line up with TRBD1. CDR3 length: 15 amino acids. With 4 bases clipped from V and 4 bases from J, the junction kept 7 bases outside the gene matches. CDR1 and CDR2 from the germline V gene are SGHTA and FQGNSA. The CDR3 DNA reads as TGTGCCAGCAGCTACGCCGGGACAGGGACCACTGAAGCTTTCTTT. Amino acid sequence: CASSYAGTGTTEAFF.

The rearrangement links TRBV6-2 or TRBV6-3 to TRBJ1-3; a weak D match, TRBD1 (5 bases). This CDR3 comprises 17 residues. The germline V gene has CDR1 MNHEY and CDR2 SVGEGT. V was pared by 5 bases and J by 0 bases, with 17 bases between. The CDR3 reads CASSNTRTRGSGNTIYF. In nucleotides, the CDR3 is TGTGCCAGCAGTAACACCCGCACGAGGGGCTCTGGAAACACCATATATTTT.

The table lists this clonotype with a few counts. The chain uses TRBV6-1 and TRBJ1-2; 7 bases match TRBD1. Germline V gene lookup returns CDR1 MNHNS and CDR2 SASEGT. There are 13 residues in the CDR3. Germline trimming cut 7 bases from V and 8 bases from J; bases unmatched to any gene: 10. The CDR3 DNA follows: TGTGCCAGCACCCAGACAGGGCAGTACGGCTACACCTTC. It codes for CASTQTGQYGYTF.

This chain joins TRBV24-1 and TRBJ2-5, with 7 bases fitting TRBD2. Germline CDR1 KGHDR, CDR2 SFDVKD. There are 14 residues in the CDR3. V lost 9 bases and J lost 5; bases outside the gene matches: 11. This chain's CDR3 is CATSDGREGETQYF. CDR3 coding DNA: TGTGCCACCTCAGACGGCAGGGAGGGCGAGACCCAGTACTTC.

This sequence joins TRBV20-1 and TRBJ2-3; either TRBD1 or TRBD2 may supply D (6 bases each). With 8 bases removed from V and 6 bases from J, the gap between germline ends came to 15 bases. The CDR3 spans 12 residues. CDR1 DFQATT and CDR2 SNEGSKA come from the germline V gene (reference sequence). CDR3 DNA sequence: TGCAGTCTACAGGGACTGAGGGATACGCAGTATTTT. Translating it yields CSLQGLRDTQYF.

This clonotype came up once. The chain employs TRBV10-3 and TRBJ1-4, with 7 bases lining up with TRBD1. The CDR3 spans 15 residues. Germline CDR1 ENHRY, CDR2 SYGVKD. V lost 0 bases, J lost 7 bases, and 5 bases stayed unmatched. This CDR3 is CAISESGTVVEKLFF. In nucleotides, the CDR3 is TGTGCCATCAGTGAGTCCGGGACAGTGGTTGAAAAACTGTTTTTT.

V is TRBV6-2 or TRBV6-3 and J is TRBJ2-2, with 10 nucleotides matching TRBD1. In germline, CDR1 is MNHEY, CDR2 SVGEGT. This CDR3 has 14 amino acids. J gave up 7 bases and V 5 bases, and 4 bases lay outside the gene matches. CDR3 sequence reads: CASSLTGGNGELFF. The CDR3 DNA reads TGTGCCAGCAGTCTGACAGGGGGCAACGGGGAGCTGTTTTTT.

The V gene is TRBV6-2 or TRBV6-3, the J gene TRBJ2-7, with D maybe TRBD1 (5 bases). Trimming stripped 7 bases from V and 1 base from J, with 11 bases between. The length of the CDR3 is 13 residues. Germline V gives CDR1 MNHEY, CDR2 SVGEGT. The CDR3 coding sequence is TGTGCCAGCAAACTTCCAGGGTCCTACGAGCAGTACTTC. Protein: CASKLPGSYEQYF.

This sequence joins TRBV5-5 and TRBJ2-1; the match to TRBD2 covers 11 bases. The junction had 4 bases not matched to a gene; V was cut back by 1 base and J by 4 bases. CDR1 and CDR2 (germline): SGHKS, YYEKEE (reference sequence). The CDR3 sequence is 16 residues long. CDR3 bases: TGTGCCAGCAGCTTGTCACTAGCGGGAGAGTACAATGAGCAGTTCTTC. This sequence encodes CASSLSLAGEYNEQFF.

The chain recombines TRBV4-1 with TRBJ2-7; the D gene is possibly TRBD1 (6 bases). V was cut by 1 base and J by 2 bases, with 9 bases left in between. The CDR3 runs to 14 residues. The germline CDR1 and CDR2 sequences are MGHRA and YSYEKL. The CDR3 spells CASSQADSAYEQYF. The CDR3 coding sequence is TGCGCCAGCAGCCAAGCGGACAGTGCCTACGAGCAGTACTTC.

The chain has TRBV20-1 and TRBJ1-1; the D is unclear. V lost 1 base, J lost 0 bases, and 9 bases lay in between. The germline V gene encodes CDR1 DFQATT and CDR2 SNEGSKA (reference sequence). The CDR3 sequence is 14 residues long. The CDR3 DNA reads as TGCAGTGCTAGAGGTTCGCAGTTGAACACTGAAGCTTTCTTT. Translating gives CSARGSQLNTEAFF.

CDR3 bases: TGCAGCGTTGTAGCGGGGGATACCTACGAGCAGTACTTC. Its protein product is CSVVAGDTYEQYF. This chain joins TRBV29-1 and TRBJ2-7; 9 bases match TRBD2. Germline V gives CDR1 SQVTM, CDR2 ANQGSEA. This CDR3 comprises 13 residues. The V and J ends lost 4 bases and 2 bases, in that order; junction bases with no gene match: 3.

The gene calls are TRBV5-1 and TRBJ2-5, with unresolved D. The CDR3 is 13 amino acids. CDR1 and CDR2 from the germline V gene are SGHRS and YFSETQ. V was trimmed by 4 bases and J by 5 bases, leaving 12 bases between them. Here the CDR3 reads CASSPSPKETQYF. CDR3 DNA: TGCGCCAGCAGCCCCTCCCCCAAGGAGACCCAGTACTTC.

This clonotype was detected ten times or more. The chain recombines TRBV13 with TRBJ2-1; no firm D call. Trimming removed 5 bases at V and 10 bases at J, with 18 bases between. The CDR3 spans 14 residues. Germline values: CDR1 PRHDT, CDR2 FYEKMQ (reference sequence). For the CDR3, the DNA is TGTGCCAGCAGCGCCAGATTTTTCTCACGGGAGCAGTTCTTC. Encoded protein: CASSARFFSREQFF.

This clonotype was recorded a few times. This chain connects TRBV7-9 to TRBJ1-1; 7 nucleotides agree with TRBD1. The CDR3 length is 15 residues. With 1 base clipped from V and 5 bases from J, the junction kept 7 bases outside the gene matches. CDR1 and CDR2 (germline): SEHNR, FQNEAQ (reference sequence). The CDR3 bases are TGTGCCAGCAGCTTAGTAGAGGGGGCGCGAACTGAAGCTTTCTTT. It is translated as CASSLVEGARTEAFF.

This clonotype was observed at least ten times. The V call is TRBV20-1, the J call TRBJ2-2; D unresolved. V lost 2 bases to trimming and J lost 6 bases, with 13 bases between them. The CDR3 spans 14 residues. Germline values: CDR1 DFQATT, CDR2 SNEGSKA (reference sequence). CDR3 sequence reads: CSARPPTDPGELFF. In DNA, the CDR3 is TGCAGTGCTAGACCGCCAACCGACCCCGGGGAGCTGTTTTTT.

A few counts support this clonotype. The chain links TRBV6-5 to TRBJ1-4, with 9 nucleotides matching TRBD1. V lost 4 bases and J lost 3; bases outside the gene matches: 0. The germline V gene encodes CDR1 MNHEY and CDR2 SVGAGI. This CDR3 has 14 residues. CDR3 nucleotide sequence: TGTGCCAGCAGTTGGACAGGGGCTAATGAAAAACTGTTTTTT. It codes for CASSWTGANEKLFF.

This clonotype has just a few counts. The chain couples TRBV4-1 to TRBJ2-4; 7 bases are a match to TRBD1. Germline CDR1 and CDR2: MGHRA and YSYEKL. The V segment lost 2 bases and the J segment 1 base; nucleotides outside the gene matches: 5. The CDR3 consists of 16 residues. In DNA form, the CDR3 reads TGCGCCAGCAGCCAAATTGACAGGGCGGCCAAAAACATTCAGTACTTC. Its translation is CASSQIDRAAKNIQYF.

This clonotype was seen a few times. The chain recombines TRBV7-9 with TRBJ1-4; D is perhaps TRBD1 (6 bases). Trimming took off 6 bases at V and 4 bases at J, with 12 bases between the two ends. The V gene's germline CDR1 is SEHNR and CDR2 FQNEAQ (reference sequence). This CDR3 contains 14 residues. The CDR3 protein is CASRGGRGNEKLFF. The CDR3, as DNA: TGTGCCAGCAGGGGGGGGCGCGGTAATGAAAAACTGTTTTTT.

This clonotype occurred many times. The V call is TRBV11-2, the J call TRBJ1-1; a weak D match, TRBD1 (5 bases). V was pared by 3 bases and J by 1 base, with 6 bases between. Germline V lookup: CDR1 SGHAT, CDR2 FQNNGV. The CDR3 has 13 amino acids. The DNA for the CDR3 is TGTGCCAGCAGCTTTCAGGGGAACACTGAAGCTTTCTTT. It yields the protein CASSFQGNTEAFF.

This clonotype has just a few counts. This chain links TRBV6-1 with TRBJ1-5; D unclear. The CDR3 runs to 13 residues. The V end lost 3 bases, the J end lost 10 bases, and 13 bases lay between the germline ends. The germline V gene has CDR1 MNHNS and CDR2 SASEGT. CDR3: CASSDFRTDPQHF. As DNA, the CDR3 is TGTGCCAGCAGTGATTTCCGAACGGATCCCCAGCATTTT.